This TCR beta chain was captured by sequencing in a study of T-cell reconstitution after alpha-beta-depleted transplantation in children. This clonotype was counted ten times or more. Preparation of the TCRbeta library used unique molecular identifiers. TCRdb independently ran MiXCR on the PCR reads; one entry per CDR3 protein. In the table there are over 300,000 distinct CDR3 sequences, 10% of which are singletons. This receptor was obtained from a human donor who donated a stem cell graft to a child with acute lymphoblastic leukemia. The source material was PBMCs from the stem cell graft donor, sampled from the stem cell graft.

The CDR3 nucleotides are TGTGCCAGCAGCTTAGAGGGGACAGGCGTAAATCAGCCCCAGCATTTT. It specifies CASSLEGTGVNQPQHF. The J gene is TRBJ1-5, the V gene TRBV7-9; the match to TRBD1 covers 8 bases. Germline V CDR1 and CDR2: SEHNR, FQNEAQ (reference sequence). CDR3 length: 16 amino acids. Unmatched junction bases numbered 6, after V lost 1 base and J lost 4 bases.